These 8 T cell receptor beta chains came from one sample sequenced in a study of shared clonotypes between healthy human individuals. CD45RO-negative CD8 cells positively selected for CCR7 made up the naive population, which excluded terminally differentiated effector memory CD45RA+ cells. Assay used: immunoSEQ multiplex PCR; TCRdb lists only in-frame clones, some missing. Of hundreds of thousands of clones listed, roughly 92% are singletons. Sequencing was carried out using naive CD8+ T cells sorted from blood. These receptors were obtained from a young man in good health.

The gene calls are TRBV4-3 and TRBJ2-2; perhaps TRBD2 as D (6 bases). This CDR3 comprises 18 residues. Trimming shortened V by 0 bases and J by 4 bases, and 18 bases separated the two germline ends. The V gene's germline CDR1 is LGHNA and CDR2 YSLEER. The CDR3 loop is CASSQDWATSRVTGELFF. The DNA for the CDR3 is TGCGCCAGCAGCCAAGATTGGGCGACTAGTCGGGTCACCGGGGAGCTGTTTTTT.

This chain links TRBV30 with TRBJ1-5; D not resolved. Per the germline V gene, CDR1 is GTSNPN and CDR2 is SVGIG (reference sequence). There are 14 residues in the CDR3. Trimming took off 3 bases at V and 4 bases at J, with 13 bases between the two ends. The CDR3 DNA reads as TGTGCCTGGAGCACCACGGCCCCAAATCAGCCCCAGCATTTT. Its translation is CAWSTTAPNQPQHF.

In its sample, this clone was seen once. For the CDR3, the DNA is TGCGCCAGCAGCCAAGATCACGTTCGCTCCTCTGGGGCCAACGTCCTGACTTTC. Translation gives CASSQDHVRSSGANVLTF. V gene TRBV4-3 combines with J gene TRBJ2-6, with D uncertain. Germline CDR1 LGHNA, CDR2 YSLEER. There are 18 residues in the CDR3. Trimming removed 0 bases at V and 0 bases at J, with 12 bases between.

The genes are TRBV5-1 and TRBJ2-7; 7 bases map to TRBD1. The germline gives CDR1 SGHRS, CDR2 YFSETQ. The J segment lost 3 bases and the V segment lost 2 bases, leaving 5 bases of the junction unmatched. This CDR3 is 14 amino acids long. CDR3 coding DNA: TGCGCCAGCAGCTTCACAGGGACAGTCTACGAGCAGTACTTC. It translates to CASSFTGTVYEQYF.

The V and J genes are TRBV6-5 and TRBJ1-4; tentatively, D is TRBD1 (5 bases). The germline gives CDR1 MNHEY, CDR2 SVGAGI. V lost 2 bases, J lost 4 bases, and 8 bases lay in between. The CDR3 runs to 14 residues. The CDR3, as DNA: TGTGCCAGCAGTTACAGGGGCGATAATGAAAAACTGTTTTTT. Amino acid sequence: CASSYRGDNEKLFF.

This clone has a handful of counts. The chain joins TRBV10-1 to TRBJ2-1; D gene ambiguous. The CDR3 loop spans 12 amino acids. Germline lookup yields CDR1 WNHNN and CDR2 SYGVQD (reference sequence). With 2 bases removed from V and 7 bases from J, the gap between germline ends came to 6 bases. The CDR3 nucleotides read TGCGCCAGCAGTGAGAACCGGAATGAGCAGTTCTTC. It translates to CASSENRNEQFF.

Written as DNA, the CDR3 is TGTGCCAGCATTGAGACTCAAGAGACCCAGTACTTC. Residues: CASIETQETQYF. This chain links TRBV2 with TRBJ2-5; D unclear. Germline V gene data show CDR1 as SNHLY and CDR2 as FYNNEI. The CDR3 sequence is 12 residues long. V lost 7 bases and J lost 2, with 8 bases in between.

V is TRBV27 and J is TRBJ2-1, with 16 nucleotides matching TRBD2. Germline V gene sequence: CDR1 MNHEY, CDR2 SMNVEV (reference sequence). The CDR3 runs 17 residues. V lost 3 bases and J lost 7; bases outside the gene matches: 6. The CDR3 spells CASSFPGTSGRENEQFF. The CDR3 DNA sequence: TGTGCCAGCAGTTTCCCCGGGACTAGCGGGAGGGAGAATGAGCAGTTCTTC.